The sequence of this TCR beta chain was determined in a study of blood T cell repertoires in COVID-19. The method was immunoSEQ multiplex PCR; TCRdb's version includes in-frame clones alone and lacks a portion of them. The sample contains fewer than 50,000 clones, approximately 80% of which appear only once. The CDR3 runs to 15 residues. V was clipped by 2 bases and J by 2 bases; unmatched bases: 3. Germline CDR1 reads MGHRA; CDR2 reads YSYEKL. The clonotype was recovered from an elderly man with acute or convalescent COVID-19. Sequencing input: peripheral blood. The rearrangement joins TRBV4-1 to TRBJ2-3; 8 bases align to TRBD2. In nucleotides, the CDR3 is TGCGCCAGCAGCCAAACACTAGCGGCCACAGATACGCAGTATTTT. This sequence encodes CASSQTLAATDTQYF.